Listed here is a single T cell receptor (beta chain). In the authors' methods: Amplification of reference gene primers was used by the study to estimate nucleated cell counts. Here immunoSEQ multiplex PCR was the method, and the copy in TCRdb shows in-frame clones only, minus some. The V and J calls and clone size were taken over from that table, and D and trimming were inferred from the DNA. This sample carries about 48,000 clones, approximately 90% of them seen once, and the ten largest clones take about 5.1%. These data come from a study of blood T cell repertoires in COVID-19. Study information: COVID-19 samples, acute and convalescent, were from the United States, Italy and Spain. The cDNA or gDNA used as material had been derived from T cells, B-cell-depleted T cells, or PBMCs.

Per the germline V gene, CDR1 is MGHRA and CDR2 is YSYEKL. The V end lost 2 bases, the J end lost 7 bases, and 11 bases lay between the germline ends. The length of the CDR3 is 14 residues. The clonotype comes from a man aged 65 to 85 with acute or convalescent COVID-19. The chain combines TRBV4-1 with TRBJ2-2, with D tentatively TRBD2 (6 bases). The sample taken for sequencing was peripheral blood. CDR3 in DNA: TGCGCCAGCAGCCAACCGGGGGTTAACGGGGAGCTGTTTTTT. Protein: CASSQPGVNGELFF.